A selection of T cell receptor beta chains follows, all from one sample in a study of cytomegalovirus exposure and HLA in healthy donors. The table came from immunoSEQ multiplex PCR; TCRdb's copy has only in-frame clones and leaves some out. The sample carries a few hundred thousand clones, about 93% recorded once. The sample consisted of PBMCs. The receptors come from a girl aged 2 to 9 in good health and CMV-seronegative. The CDR3 runs from the conserved cysteine through the conserved F or W.

v_call,cdr3_length,cdr3_aa
TRBV5-6,15,CASSWGGRGDQPQHF
TRBV7-9,14,CASSLSGLAGSQYF
TRBV5-4,15,CASSLVTAPGFEQFF
TRBV30,15,CAWSPGQGGTDTQYF
TRBV11-2,13,CASSFGVQETQYF
TRBV6-1,12,CASSEAGTEAFF
TRBV6-5,16,CASSYSMSGEPYEQYF
TRBV5-1,15,CASSLVLGGGEKLFF
TRBV28,16,CASRTGGFFSNQPQHF
TRBV29-1,11,CSAASKVEAFF